Presented here are 22 T cell receptor beta chains from one specimen sequenced in a study of blood T cells in healthy people across ages. Using a J-beta primer mix together with a sample-barcoded 5' primer, a second PCR was run for roughly 7 to 12 cycles. Using its own MiXCR run on the 5' RACE reads, TCRdb lists one record per CDR3 protein. The sample comprises approximately 940,000 distinct CDR3 sequences, around 49% of which are singletons, and about an eighth rests with the top ten. The sample was blood. All receptors derive from a man aged 25 to 40 in good health.

This clonotype was counted a single time. Germline and junction disagree at one end, which may indicate a read error. The rearrangement uses TRBV20-1 and TRBJ2-1; D may be TRBD1 (6 bases). The CDR3 sequence is 13 residues long. Germline lookup yields CDR1 DFQATT and CDR2 SNEGSKA (reference sequence). CDR3 region: CSARGQLYNEQFF. In nucleotides, the CDR3 is TGCAGTGCCAGAGGACAGCTTTACAATGAGCAGTTCTTC.

The chain combines TRBV6-6 with TRBJ1-5; 7 nucleotides match TRBD1. J gave up 2 bases and V 2 bases, and 9 bases lay outside the gene matches. The CDR3 consists of 17 residues. In germline, CDR1 is MNHNY, CDR2 SVGAGI (reference sequence). The chain's CDR3 is CASSYQTAGTGNQPQHF. The CDR3 coding sequence is TGTGCCAGCAGTTACCAAACCGCCGGGACAGGCAATCAGCCCCAGCATTTT.

Only a few counts were recorded for this clonotype. The V call is TRBV3-1, the J call TRBJ2-7, with D hard to call. The germline V gene has CDR1 LGHDT and CDR2 YNNKEL (reference sequence). Trimming left V 0 bases short and J 4 bases short, with 10 bases between. This CDR3 has 14 amino acids. The CDR3 loop reads CASSQDTSFYEQYF. Written as DNA, the CDR3 is TGTGCCAGCAGCCAAGATACGAGTTTTTACGAGCAGTACTTC.

This clonotype was recorded a few times. This chain uses TRBV10-2 with TRBJ2-7; D ambiguous. The tail of the sequence fits TRBJ2-5 better, so the J call may be wrong. CDR1 is WSHSY and CDR2 is SAAADI in the germline V gene. The length of the CDR3 is 13 residues. This CDR3 is CASSVDSPETQYF. The CDR3, as DNA: TGCGCCAGCAGCGTCGACTCGCCGGAGACCCAGTACTTC.

This clonotype was observed a few times. The rearrangement joins TRBV12-3 or TRBV12-4 to TRBJ1-4, with unresolved D. This CDR3 spans 14 amino acids. V lost 6 bases and J 8 bases, leaving 16 bases between the germline ends. CDR3 sequence: CASSQPGMTEKLFF. CDR3 sequence (DNA): TGTGCCAGCAGCCAACCGGGGATGACGGAAAAACTGTTTTTT.

This sequence joins TRBV29-1 and TRBJ2-2, with 8 positions matching TRBD1. CDR1 and CDR2 (germline): SQVTM, ANQGSEA. This CDR3 contains 16 residues. V was pared by 4 bases and J by 0 bases, with 7 bases of the junction left unmatched. CDR3 in DNA: TGCAGCGTTGCCGGGCAGGGGGCCACGAACACCGGGGAGCTGTTTTTT. The encoded protein is CSVAGQGATNTGELFF.

Points on this clonotype: Relative to the germline gene, one junction end is altered; a read error may explain this. The chain is built from TRBV11-1 and TRBJ2-3; TRBD1 might be the D (5 bases). Germline values: CDR1 SGHAT, CDR2 FQDESV (reference sequence). The CDR3 has 11 amino acids. CDR3 coding DNA: TGTGCCGGCAGGGCAGGCGATACGCAGTATTTT. Translation: CAGRAGDTQYF.

V gene TRBV5-4 combines with J gene TRBJ2-7, with D perhaps TRBD2 (5 bases). V lost 0 bases, J lost 2 bases, and 12 bases lay in between. The germline gives CDR1 SGHNT, CDR2 YYREEE (reference sequence). CDR3 length: 15 residues. CDR3 bases: TGTGCCAGCAGCTTGGCCGAGGGCCCGACCTACGAGCAGTACTTC. Its protein is CASSLAEGPTYEQYF.

The V and J genes are TRBV4-1 and TRBJ2-2, with D uncertain. This CDR3 spans 19 amino acids. The V end lost 4 bases, the J end lost 0 bases, and 21 bases lay between the germline ends. Germline CDR1 is MGHRA and CDR2 is YSYEKL. The CDR3, as DNA: TGCGCCAGCAGCCTCGGCATATCAGGCTGGTTGACGAACACCGGGGAGCTGTTTTTT. Translation gives CASSLGISGWLTNTGELFF.

This chain links TRBV12-3 or TRBV12-4 with TRBJ1-2; D is unclear. The V and J ends lost 4 bases and 5 bases respectively, with 11 bases between them. The CDR3 loop spans 13 amino acids. This CDR3 is CASSSSVGYGYTF. In nucleotides, the CDR3 is TGTGCCAGCAGTTCGTCCGTAGGGTATGGCTACACCTTC.

The CDR3 sequence: CASSQLDAAEAFF. The CDR3 DNA sequence: TGCGCCAGCAGCCAACTGGACGCCGCTGAAGCTTTCTTT. The chain carries TRBV4-1 and TRBJ1-1, with no clear D. V lost 2 bases and J lost 6, with 10 bases in between. This CDR3 has 13 amino acids. Germline-derived CDR1 and CDR2 are MGHRA and YSYEKL.

This chain links TRBV11-3 with TRBJ1-3; tentative D call: TRBD1 (5 bases). Trimming pared 1 base from V and 0 bases from J, leaving 13 bases between. The CDR3 loop spans 17 amino acids. The V gene's germline CDR1 is SGHNT and CDR2 YENEEA. CDR3 nucleotide sequence: TGTGCCAGCAGCTTAGCTGGGGGGTCCAGCTCTGGAAACACCATATATTTT. It is translated as CASSLAGGSSSGNTIYF.

This clonotype was seen repeatedly, ten times or more. The rearrangement joins TRBV12-3 or TRBV12-4 to TRBJ2-3; TRBD2 agrees at 9 bases. Trimming at V came to 5 bases and at J to 8 bases, leaving 5 bases not matched to a gene. The CDR3 sequence is 13 residues long. The chain's CDR3 is CASSELAGSTQYF. CDR3 bases: TGTGCCAGCAGTGAGCTAGCGGGGAGTACGCAGTATTTT.

A few counts support this clonotype. The V gene is TRBV4-1, the J gene TRBJ1-2; D may be TRBD1 (5 bases). Trimming removed 5 bases from V and 5 bases from J, with 12 bases in between. This CDR3 has 13 residues. CDR1 MGHRA and CDR2 YSYEKL come from the germline V gene. For the CDR3, the DNA is TGCGCCAGCAGCGGGACTTCTTCGTATGGCTACACCTTC. This gives the protein CASSGTSSYGYTF.

The chain has TRBV6-2 or TRBV6-3 and TRBJ1-2, with D uncertain. V lost 2 bases, J lost 5 bases, and 12 bases lay in between. CDR1 and CDR2 (germline): MNHEY, SVGEGT. The CDR3 is 14 amino acids. CDR3 protein: CASSYQAGRYGYTF. The DNA for the CDR3 is TGTGCCAGCAGTTACCAGGCAGGACGGTATGGCTACACCTTC.

A single count supports this clonotype. CDR3 amino acids: CASSLLAGDLRDTQYF. The DNA for the CDR3 is TGTGCCAGCAGCCTACTAGCGGGGGACCTCCGGGATACGCAGTATTTT. V and J are TRBV7-8 and TRBJ2-3, with 11 nucleotides matching TRBD2. With 5 bases clipped from V and 6 bases from J, the junction kept 10 bases outside the gene matches. The CDR3 consists of 16 residues. The germline gives CDR1 SGHVS, CDR2 FQNEAQ.

This clonotype was observed a few times. The rearrangement links TRBV10-3 to TRBJ2-5, with D tentatively TRBD1 (6 bases). The CDR3 has 15 residues. V was clipped by 3 bases and J by 11 bases, with 22 bases between them. In germline, CDR1 is ENHRY, CDR2 SYGVKD. The CDR3 sequence is CAISDITGPYNEQYF. Written as DNA, the CDR3 is TGTGCCATCAGTGACATTACAGGGCCGTACAATGAGCAGTACTTC.

This chain links TRBV9 with TRBJ2-5, with 9 bases that match TRBD2. The germline V gene encodes CDR1 SGDLS and CDR2 YYNGEE. V dropped 3 bases and J dropped 11; count of bases not matched to a gene: 17. The CDR3 sequence is 16 residues long. Here the CDR3 reads CASSGYSGGSGNEQYF. The CDR3 bases are TGTGCCAGCAGCGGATATAGCGGGGGCTCCGGGAATGAGCAGTACTTC.

The rearrangement joins TRBV12-3 or TRBV12-4 to TRBJ2-1, with no clear D. V dropped 6 bases and J dropped 5 bases, with 11 bases sitting between them. The CDR3 is 13 residues long. Written as DNA, the CDR3 is TGTGCCAGCAGCCCTCGACTCCACAATGAGCAGTTCTTC. It yields the protein CASSPRLHNEQFF.

This clonotype was seen more than once but under ten times. The rearrangement joins TRBV12-5 to TRBJ1-5, with unresolved D. In germline, CDR1 is LGHNT, CDR2 FRNRAP. This CDR3 has 13 amino acids. V lost 4 bases and J lost 3, with 7 bases in between. CDR3 amino acids: CASGSLSNQPQHF. CDR3 bases: TGTGCTAGTGGTTCCCTCTCCAATCAGCCCCAGCATTTT.

This clonotype appeared a few times. The rearrangement uses TRBV27 and TRBJ1-4, with 7 positions matching TRBD1. The CDR3 length is 15 residues. Germline V gene sequence: CDR1 MNHEY, CDR2 SMNVEV (reference sequence). Trimming took 4 bases from V and 3 from J; bases not matched to a gene: 5. CDR3 DNA sequence: TGTGCCAGCAGTTCTCGACAGGGAGCTAATGAAAAACTGTTTTTT. Its translation is CASSSRQGANEKLFF.

This chain joins TRBV20-1 and TRBJ2-5; 10 positions match TRBD1. The DNA end favors TRBJ2-4, so the J call may be wrong. Germline assignment: CDR1 DFQATT and CDR2 SNEGSKA (reference sequence). This CDR3 is 14 amino acids long. For the CDR3, the DNA is TGCAGTGCCACACCGGGACAGGGGATCAACATTCAGTACTTC. It encodes CSATPGQGINIQYF.